This T cell receptor (beta chain) comes out of a study of blood T cell repertoires in COVID-19. Across the study: Acute and convalescent COVID-19 samples came from the United States, Italy and Spain.

There are 16 residues in the CDR3. V lost 0 bases, J lost 1 base, and 1 base stayed unmatched. The V gene's germline CDR1 is SGHRS and CDR2 YFSETQ. Assay used: immunoSEQ multiplex PCR; TCRdb lists only in-frame clones, some missing. This table holds roughly 200,000 clones, around 80% found once. This clone showed up just once. Sequenced: peripheral blood. The TCR originated in a woman in her 40s with COVID-19, enrolled during active disease. V gene TRBV5-1 combines with J gene TRBJ2-6, with TRBD1 identical over 7 bases. The CDR3 DNA follows: TGCGCCAGCAGCTTGGGCAGGGGGTCTGGGGCCAACGTCCTGACTTTC. Its protein is CASSLGRGSGANVLTF.